This TCR beta chain was captured in a study of T cells after yellow fever vaccination (dated by TCRdb to the late 2010s). Regarding the research as a whole: The SMART-Seq v4 Ultra Low Input RNA kit was used to prepare libraries from fractions with low cell numbers. Bulk PBMC replicates and cell subsets were isolated from blood drawn at multiple timepoints before and after both primary and secondary immunization. The cohort comprised two healthy male donors, one aged 18 to 30 and one aged 30 to 40 years. Bulk TCR alpha and beta repertoires were sequenced longitudinally to track T-cell clones before and after primary and booster YFV17D yellow fever vaccination.

TCR cDNA was synthesized by 5'RACE template switching, through which a universal primer site and unique molecular identifiers were introduced. Priming of cDNA synthesis was performed from both the TCR alpha and TCR beta constant segments. Two PCR steps were used to amplify libraries, with sample barcodes and sequencing adapters being added in the second step. Sequencing of libraries was performed on Illumina HiSeq 2500 (2x100 bp) or NovaSeq (2x150 bp). In the source study's methods: MIGEC was used to demultiplex reads and collapse the reads into UMI consensus sequences, and MiXCR was used for V(D)J alignment. Using edgeR on replicate PBMC samples, clonotypes were called vaccine-responding if FDR was below 0.01 and the log2 fold change was above 5 up to day 15. CD4 or CD8 identity was assigned to each bulk clonotype according to whether the clonotype was present at higher abundance in the sequenced CD4 repertoire or the sequenced CD8 repertoire. The public reads were reanalyzed by TCRdb: fastp trimming at Q25, MiXCR alignment, in-frame beta chains only. CDR3 protein duplicates are merged, each entry listing the most common genes and DNA. The V and J calls here are based on TCRdb, not the publication. Here the sample has about 180,000 distinct CDR3 sequences; approximately 6% occur a single time. Roughly 3% of the sample is held by the ten biggest clonotypes.

The sample's treatment or condition label is to be understood as: live attenuated yellow fever vaccine strain. A standard Ficoll-Paque protocol was used to isolate PBMCs from peripheral blood. Dynabeads CD4 and CD8 positive selection kits were used to isolate CD4 and CD8 T-cell fractions. TriZol was used to extract RNA from bulk PBMCs, CD4 and CD8 fractions, and dextramer-positive and dextramer-negative fractions. Results the study describes overall, beyond this receptor: Computational filtering was needed because FACS-sorted repertoires could contain abundant contaminating clonotypes from the bulk population. The secondary T-cell response was found to be weaker but faster than the primary response, with a peak reached on day 5 rather than on day 15. A small share of clonotypes occurred in both CD4 and CD8 compartments, likely arising from convergent recombination. Because only a couple of donors were included in the study, the extent to which the findings can be generalized is limited. Most clones expanded after primary vaccination (around 96% of CD4 and 88% of CD8) were re-detected after the booster, suggesting that broad memory maintenance occurred.

The CDR3 covers 16 residues, taking in both the cysteine and the phenylalanine. The entry retains the CDR3 DNA only, 48 bases that are in frame from base 1. V and J are trimmed by 3 bases and 2 bases, and the gene matches miss 7 bases of the junction. Via the germline V gene, CDR1 is KGHDR and CDR2 SFDVKD. This clonotype occurred a few times. The antigen it binds to is not known. No per-base quality is available; no much larger clone lies one base away. Source: CD4+ T cells sorted from PBMCs, taken on the day of the first yellow fever vaccination. The receptor comes from a man in his late teens or twenties who received the YFV17D yellow fever vaccine. The sequence links TRBV24-1 to TRBJ2-3, with 7 bases in between that match TRBD2. The DNA sequence is given as TGTGCCACCAGTGATCCCCGGGGGGATACCACAGATACGCAGTATTTT. It encodes CATSDPRGDTTDTQYF.